The 2 T cell receptor beta chains reported below all come from one sample, sequenced in a study of post-analysis software for immune sequencing data. Study outcomes and limitations: TRBV5-6, TRBV5-1 and TRBV20-1 were among about 5 TRBV segments more frequent in patients than controls.

Unique molecular identifiers tagged the TCR beta cDNA libraries. TCRdb recomputed calls from the PCR reads with MiXCR, one row per CDR3 protein. This table has a few hundred thousand distinct CDR3 sequences, around 40% appearing once. Their cognate antigens are unknown. The sequenced material came from blood. All receptors come from a girl between 10 and 17 years old with multiple sclerosis.

The genes are TRBV20-1 and TRBJ2-1, with D tentatively TRBD2 (6 bases). V was shortened by 2 bases and J by 0 bases, with 17 bases between the two germline ends. The CDR3 is made up of 17 amino acids. The germline gives CDR1 DFQATT, CDR2 SNEGSKA (reference sequence). The CDR3 loop reads CSARPSLAESSYNEQFF. CDR3 sequence (DNA): TGCAGTGCTAGACCTTCCTTAGCGGAAAGCTCCTACAATGAGCAGTTCTTC.

This clonotype was seen repeatedly, ten times or more. The chain employs TRBV20-1 and TRBJ1-5; D not certain. Germline-derived CDR1 and CDR2 are DFQATT and SNEGSKA (reference sequence). V lost 4 bases to trimming and J lost 0 bases, with 7 bases between them. The CDR3 is 13 residues long. This CDR3 reads CSAISYSNQPQHF. The CDR3 nucleotides read TGCAGTGCTATCTCCTATAGCAATCAGCCCCAGCATTTT.